The next 15 T cell receptor beta chains were all read from a single sample in a study of T cell responses to AZD1222 COVID-19 vaccine. The table came from immunoSEQ multiplex PCR; TCRdb's copy has only in-frame clones and leaves some out. The data contain around 120,000 clones, 80% to 90% of them singletons. The sample consisted of peripheral blood, taken on day 0 of MenACWY control vaccination. The receptors shown here come from an adult in good health.

The gene calls are TRBV28 and TRBJ2-7, with no clear D. The CDR3 loop spans 12 amino acids. Germline V CDR1 and CDR2: MDHEN, SYDVKM. Trimming stripped 6 bases from V and 1 base from J, with 7 bases between. The CDR3 here is CASRRPSYEQYF. The CDR3 DNA reads as TGTGCCAGCAGACGGCCTTCCTACGAGCAGTACTTC.

This clone was seen a few times. V is TRBV18 and J is TRBJ1-5; tentative D call: TRBD1 (6 bases). V lost 8 bases, J lost 6 bases, and 11 bases lay in between. Germline CDR1 is KGHSH and CDR2 is LQKENI. The CDR3 is made up of 12 amino acids. The DNA for the CDR3 is TGTGCCAGCGCAGGGGAGCGTCAGCCCCAGCATTTT. Its protein is CASAGERQPQHF.

This clone was seen only once. This chain connects TRBV5-5 to TRBJ1-4; D ambiguous. The germline V gene has CDR1 SGHKS and CDR2 YYEKEE (reference sequence). V lost 4 bases and J 5 bases, leaving 18 bases between the germline ends. The CDR3 contains 16 residues. The CDR3 protein is CASSADPGRRNEKLFF. CDR3 sequence (DNA): TGTGCCAGCAGCGCAGACCCCGGACGTAGAAATGAAAAACTGTTTTTT.

The chain carries TRBV5-1 and TRBJ1-1; perhaps TRBD1 as D (6 bases). V shed 4 bases and J shed 1 base, with 8 bases lying between them. The CDR3 is 13 amino acids. Germline CDR1 is SGHRS and CDR2 is YFSETQ. CDR3 nucleotides: TGCGCCAGCAGCCAGGGGTGGAACACTGAAGCTTTCTTT. It translates to CASSQGWNTEAFF.

The CDR3 nucleotides read TGTGCCAGCAGTGAAGCGGGCTGGGATCAGCCCCAGCATTTT. This codes for CASSEAGWDQPQHF. This sequence joins TRBV6-1 and TRBJ1-5; D unclear. The V end lost 0 bases, the J end lost 5 bases, and 8 bases lay between the germline ends. The length of the CDR3 is 14 residues. Germline-derived CDR1 and CDR2 are MNHNS and SASEGT.

The chain employs TRBV5-1 and TRBJ2-3; 8 bases agree with TRBD2. Germline V lookup: CDR1 SGHRS, CDR2 YFSETQ. The CDR3 contains 16 residues. With V trimmed by 7 bases and J by 4 bases, 14 bases remained unmatched. The CDR3 loop reads CASGASSGRSADTQYF. The CDR3 coding sequence is TGCGCCAGCGGCGCGAGCAGCGGGAGATCGGCAGATACGCAGTATTTT.

This chain links TRBV18 with TRBJ1-6; 9 nucleotides align to TRBD1. Trimming at V came to 5 bases and at J to 9 bases, leaving 8 bases not matched to a gene. Germline V lookup: CDR1 KGHSH, CDR2 LQKENI. The CDR3 is made up of 15 amino acids. This CDR3 reads CASSTGQGVFSPLHF. CDR3 bases: TGTGCCAGCTCAACGGGACAGGGAGTATTTTCACCCCTCCACTTT. Filled out from reference TRBV18 and TRBJ1-6, the complete variable domain reads NAGVMQNPRHLVRRRGQEARLRCSPMKGHSHVYWYRQLPEEGLKFMVYLQKENIIDESGMPKERFSAEFPKEGPSILRIQQVVRGDSAAYFCASSTGQGVFSPLHFGNGTRLTVT.

V and J are TRBV9 and TRBJ2-7, with 8 bases identical to TRBD2. The germline CDR1 and CDR2 sequences are SGDLS and YYNGEE. Trimming at V came to 10 bases and at J to 4 bases, leaving 13 bases not matched to a gene. The CDR3 extends over 14 amino acids. The CDR3 nucleotides read TGTGCCGGGGGGATACTAGCGGTAAATTACGAGCAGTACTTC. It yields the protein CAGGILAVNYEQYF.

The chain couples TRBV29-1 to TRBJ1-2; D remains unclear. V was shortened by 6 bases and J by 2 bases, with 13 bases between the two germline ends. The germline V gene encodes CDR1 SQVTM and CDR2 ANQGSEA. This CDR3 has 13 amino acids. The CDR3 sequence is CSVSQSTNYGYTF. In nucleotides, the CDR3 is TGCAGCGTCTCGCAGTCGACCAACTATGGCTACACCTTC.

The chain recombines TRBV5-4 with TRBJ2-2, with a weak D call TRBD2 (5 bases). The germline gives CDR1 SGHNT, CDR2 YYREEE (reference sequence). V lost 4 bases and J lost 6, with 13 bases in between. There are 14 residues in the CDR3. The CDR3 spells CASSTVLASGELFF. CDR3 sequence (DNA): TGTGCCAGCAGCACCGTCCTAGCATCCGGGGAGCTGTTTTTT.

DNA of the CDR3: TGTGCCAGCAGCTATTCTCACGGGAGGGTAACAGATACGCAGTATTTT. It translates to CASSYSHGRVTDTQYF. The chain joins TRBV11-2 to TRBJ2-3; 8 bases agree with TRBD2. Germline lookup yields CDR1 SGHAT and CDR2 FQNNGV. The CDR3 has 16 residues. The ends lost 4 bases at V and 3 bases at J; junction bases unmatched: 9.

The genes are TRBV11-2 and TRBJ2-2, with 14 bases matching TRBD2. V was clipped by 2 bases and J by 7 bases; unmatched bases: 3. The CDR3 is 16 residues long. Germline V gives CDR1 SGHAT, CDR2 FQNNGV. The CDR3 region is CASSLRLAGGGGELFF. CDR3 bases: TGTGCCAGCAGCTTAAGACTAGCGGGAGGGGGCGGGGAGCTGTTTTTT. The complete variable domain, with remaining parts taken from reference TRBV11-2 and TRBJ2-2, reads EAGVAQSPRYKIIEKRQSVAFWCNPISGHATLYWYQQILGQGPKLLIQFQNNGVVDDSQLPKDRFSAERLKGVDSTLKIQPAKLEDSAVYLCASSLRLAGGGGELFFGEGSRLTVL.

This sequence joins TRBV5-6 and TRBJ1-5, with D possibly matching TRBD1 (5 bases). Germline V lookup: CDR1 SGHDT, CDR2 YYEEEE. Trimming removed 0 bases from V and 3 bases from J, with 13 bases in between. The CDR3 has 16 residues. This CDR3 is CASSLAGSRDNQPQHF. The CDR3, as DNA: TGTGCCAGCAGCTTGGCGGGGAGCAGGGACAATCAGCCCCAGCATTTT.

CDR3: CASSPYRGGGYTF. Here the CDR3 DNA reads TGTGCCAGCAGCCCGTACAGGGGGGGCGGCTACACCTTC. This chain links TRBV3-1 (or the pseudogene TRBV3-2) with TRBJ1-2; 8 positions match TRBD1. With 4 bases clipped from V and 8 bases from J, the junction kept 6 bases outside the gene matches. The CDR3 has 13 amino acids. Per the germline V gene, CDR1 is LGHDT and CDR2 is YNNKEL (reference sequence).

The chain couples TRBV11-3 to TRBJ2-7, with 8 bases that match TRBD2. Germline loops: CDR1 SGHNT, CDR2 YENEEA. There are 14 residues in the CDR3. V shed 5 bases, J shed 2 bases, and the junction held 5 bases outside the gene matches. CDR3: CASSPGGPPYEQYF. In DNA, the CDR3 is TGTGCCAGCAGCCCGGGGGGGCCACCCTACGAGCAGTACTTC.